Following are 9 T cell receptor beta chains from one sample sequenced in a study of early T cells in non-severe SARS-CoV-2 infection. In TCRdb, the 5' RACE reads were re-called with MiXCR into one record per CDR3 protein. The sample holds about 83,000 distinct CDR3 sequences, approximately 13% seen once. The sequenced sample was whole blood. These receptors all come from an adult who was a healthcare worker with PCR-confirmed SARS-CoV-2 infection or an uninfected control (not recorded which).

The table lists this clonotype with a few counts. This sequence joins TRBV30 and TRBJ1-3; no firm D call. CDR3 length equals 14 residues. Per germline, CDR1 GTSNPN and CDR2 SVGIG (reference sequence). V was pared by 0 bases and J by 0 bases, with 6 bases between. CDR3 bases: TGTGCCTGGAGTGTAGGAAGCTCTGGAAACACCATATATTTT. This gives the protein CAWSVGSSGNTIYF.

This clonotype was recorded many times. CDR3 in DNA: TGTGCCAGCAGCCCGTCGGGGGACGAGCAGTACTTC. Translating gives CASSPSGDEQYF. V is TRBV12-3 or TRBV12-4 and J is TRBJ2-7; tentatively, D is TRBD2 (6 bases). The CDR3 is 12 residues long. The germline V and J ends were trimmed by 6 bases and 5 bases, with 11 bases remaining between them.

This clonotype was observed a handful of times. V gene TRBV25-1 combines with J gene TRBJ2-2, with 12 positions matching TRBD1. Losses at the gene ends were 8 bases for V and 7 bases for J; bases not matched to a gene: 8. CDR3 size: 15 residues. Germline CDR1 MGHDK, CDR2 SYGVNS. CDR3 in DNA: TGTGCCAGCCGCAGGGGACAGGGGGCGATCGGGGAGCTGTTTTTT. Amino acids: CASRRGQGAIGELFF.

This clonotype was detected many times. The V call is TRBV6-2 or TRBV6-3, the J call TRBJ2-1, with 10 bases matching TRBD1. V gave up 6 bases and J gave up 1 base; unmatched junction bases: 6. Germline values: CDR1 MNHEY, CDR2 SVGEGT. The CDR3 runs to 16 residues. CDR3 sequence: CASSPMGQGSYNEQFF. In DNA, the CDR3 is TGTGCCAGCAGCCCCATGGGACAGGGGTCCTACAATGAGCAGTTCTTC.

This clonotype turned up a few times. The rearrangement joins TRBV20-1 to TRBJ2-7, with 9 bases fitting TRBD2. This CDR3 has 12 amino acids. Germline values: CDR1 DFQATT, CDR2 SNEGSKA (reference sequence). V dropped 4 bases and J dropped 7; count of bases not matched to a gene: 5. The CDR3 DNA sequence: TGCAGTGCTATTGCGGGAGGGTGGGAGCAGTACTTC. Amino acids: CSAIAGGWEQYF.

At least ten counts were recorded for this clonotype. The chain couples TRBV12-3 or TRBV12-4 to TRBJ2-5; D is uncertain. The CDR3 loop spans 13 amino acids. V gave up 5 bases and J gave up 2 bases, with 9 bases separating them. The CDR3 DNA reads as TGTGCCAGCAGTCCCGGGTTTCAAGAGACCCAGTACTTC. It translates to CASSPGFQETQYF.

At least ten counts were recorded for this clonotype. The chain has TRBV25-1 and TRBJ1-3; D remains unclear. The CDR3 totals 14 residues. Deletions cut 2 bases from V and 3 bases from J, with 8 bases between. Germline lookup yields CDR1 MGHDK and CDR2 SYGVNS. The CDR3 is CASSEIGGGNTIYF. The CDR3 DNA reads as TGTGCCAGCAGTGAAATTGGCGGTGGAAACACCATATATTTT.

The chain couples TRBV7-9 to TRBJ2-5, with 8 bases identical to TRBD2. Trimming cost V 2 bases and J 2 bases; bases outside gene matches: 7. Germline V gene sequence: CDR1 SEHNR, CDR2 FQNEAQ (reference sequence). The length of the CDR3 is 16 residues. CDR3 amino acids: CASSLNSGSGQETQYF. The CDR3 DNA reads TGTGCCAGCAGCTTAAACAGCGGGAGCGGGCAAGAGACCCAGTACTTC.

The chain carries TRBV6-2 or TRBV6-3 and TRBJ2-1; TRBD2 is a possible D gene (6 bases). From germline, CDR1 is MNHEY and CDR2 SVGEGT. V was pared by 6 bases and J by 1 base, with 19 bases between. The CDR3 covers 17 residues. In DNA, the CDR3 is TGTGCCAGCAGGAGGGGACTCACGGATTTTTCCTACAATGAGCAGTTCTTC. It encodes CASRRGLTDFSYNEQFF.